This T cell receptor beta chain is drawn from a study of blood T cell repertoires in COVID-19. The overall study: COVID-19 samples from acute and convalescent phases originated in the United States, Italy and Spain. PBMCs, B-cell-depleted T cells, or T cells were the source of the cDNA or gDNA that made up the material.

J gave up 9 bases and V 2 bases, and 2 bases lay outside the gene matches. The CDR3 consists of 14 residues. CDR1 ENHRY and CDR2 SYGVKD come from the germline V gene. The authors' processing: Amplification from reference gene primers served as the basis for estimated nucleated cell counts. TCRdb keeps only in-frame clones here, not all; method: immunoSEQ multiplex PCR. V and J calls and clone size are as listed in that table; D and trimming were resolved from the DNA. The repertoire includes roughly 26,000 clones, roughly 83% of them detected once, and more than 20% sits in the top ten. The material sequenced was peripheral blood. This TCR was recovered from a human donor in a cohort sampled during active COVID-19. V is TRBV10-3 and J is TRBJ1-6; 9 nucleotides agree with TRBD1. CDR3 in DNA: TGTGCCATCAGTGAGGGACAGGGGATTTCACCCCTCCACTTT. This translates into CAISEGQGISPLHF.